This T cell receptor beta chain was sequenced for a study of CD8 T cells in Susac syndrome. Reverse transcription of roughly 0.45 to 1 ug RNA was performed with random hexamers. Multiplex PCR with immunoSEQ amplified the TCR beta CDR3 across 54 Vbeta and 13 Jbeta. TCRdb itself ran the immunoSEQ multiplex PCR reads through MiXCR, one entry per CDR3 protein. The sample lists around 71,000 distinct CDR3 sequences; roughly 95% were seen once. The TCR sequence derives from a human donor with multiple sclerosis. The material sequenced was CD4+ T cells from PBMCs.

This CDR3 reads CASRSAGTRGETQYF. The CDR3 DNA reads TGCGCCAGCAGGTCTGCCGGGACTAGAGGGGAGACCCAGTACTTC. The chain employs TRBV5-1 and TRBJ2-5, with 8 bases matching TRBD2. The V and J ends lost 5 bases and 5 bases, in that order; junction bases with no gene match: 11. Germline V CDR1 and CDR2: SGHRS, YFSETQ. This CDR3 is built from 15 residues.